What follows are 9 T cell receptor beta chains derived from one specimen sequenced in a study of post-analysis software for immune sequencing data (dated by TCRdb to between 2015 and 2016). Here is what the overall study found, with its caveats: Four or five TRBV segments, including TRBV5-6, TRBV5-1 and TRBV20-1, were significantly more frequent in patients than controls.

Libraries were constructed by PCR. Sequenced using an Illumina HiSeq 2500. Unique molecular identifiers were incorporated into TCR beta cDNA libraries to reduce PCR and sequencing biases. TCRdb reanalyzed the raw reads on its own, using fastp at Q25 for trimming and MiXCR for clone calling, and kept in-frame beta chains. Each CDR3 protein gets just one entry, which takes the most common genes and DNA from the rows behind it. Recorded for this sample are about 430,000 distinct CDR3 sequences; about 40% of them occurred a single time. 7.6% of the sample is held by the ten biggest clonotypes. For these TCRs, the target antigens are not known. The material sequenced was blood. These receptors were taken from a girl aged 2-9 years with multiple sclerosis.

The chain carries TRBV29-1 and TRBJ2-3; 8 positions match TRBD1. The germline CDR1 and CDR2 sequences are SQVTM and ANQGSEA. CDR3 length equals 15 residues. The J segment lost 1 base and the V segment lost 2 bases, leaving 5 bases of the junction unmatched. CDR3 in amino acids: CSVETGGTGTDTQYF. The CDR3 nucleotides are TGCAGCGTTGAAACAGGGGGGACCGGCACAGATACGCAGTATTTT.

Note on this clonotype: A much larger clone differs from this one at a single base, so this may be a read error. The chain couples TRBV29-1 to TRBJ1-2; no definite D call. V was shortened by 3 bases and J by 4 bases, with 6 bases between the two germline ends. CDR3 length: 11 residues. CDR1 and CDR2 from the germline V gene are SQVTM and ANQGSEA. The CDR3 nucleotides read TGCAGCGTTGATAGCGGCTATGGCTACACCTTC. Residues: CSVDSGYGYTF.

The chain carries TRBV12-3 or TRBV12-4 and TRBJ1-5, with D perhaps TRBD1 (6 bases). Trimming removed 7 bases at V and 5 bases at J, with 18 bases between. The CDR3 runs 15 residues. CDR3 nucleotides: TGTGCCAGCAAACAACAGGGTAGGATTTATCAGCCCCAGCATTTT. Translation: CASKQQGRIYQPQHF.

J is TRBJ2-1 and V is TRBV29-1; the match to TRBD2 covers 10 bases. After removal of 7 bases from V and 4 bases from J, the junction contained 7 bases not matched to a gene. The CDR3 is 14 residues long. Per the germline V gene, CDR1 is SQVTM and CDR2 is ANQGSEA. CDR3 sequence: CSAQTSGAYNEQFF. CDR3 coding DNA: TGCAGCGCCCAAACTAGCGGGGCATACAATGAGCAGTTCTTC.

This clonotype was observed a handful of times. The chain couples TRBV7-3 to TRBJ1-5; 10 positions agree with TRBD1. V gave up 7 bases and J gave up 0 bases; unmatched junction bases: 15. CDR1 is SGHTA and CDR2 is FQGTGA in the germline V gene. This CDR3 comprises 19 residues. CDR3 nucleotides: TGTGCCAGCATCCAGCGCCGGGACAGGGGTCATTATAGCAATCAGCCCCAGCATTTT. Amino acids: CASIQRRDRGHYSNQPQHF.

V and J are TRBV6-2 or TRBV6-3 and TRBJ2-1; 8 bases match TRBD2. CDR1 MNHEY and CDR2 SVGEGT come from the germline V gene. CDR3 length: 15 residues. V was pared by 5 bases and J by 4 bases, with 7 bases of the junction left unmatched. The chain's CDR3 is CASSKPSGRYNEQFF. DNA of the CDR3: TGTGCCAGCAGTAAGCCTAGCGGGCGGTACAATGAGCAGTTCTTC.

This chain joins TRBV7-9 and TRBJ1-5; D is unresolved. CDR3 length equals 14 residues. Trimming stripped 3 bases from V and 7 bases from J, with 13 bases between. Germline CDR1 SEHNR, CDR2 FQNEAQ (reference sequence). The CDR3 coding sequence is TGTGCCAGCAGCTTCGGGGAGGAACGCCAGCCCCAGCATTTT. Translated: CASSFGEERQPQHF.

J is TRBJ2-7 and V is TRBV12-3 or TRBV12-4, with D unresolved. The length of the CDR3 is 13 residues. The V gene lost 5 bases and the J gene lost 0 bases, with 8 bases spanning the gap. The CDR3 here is CASSEQHSYEQYF. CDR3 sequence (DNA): TGTGCCAGCAGTGAACAGCACTCCTACGAGCAGTACTTC.

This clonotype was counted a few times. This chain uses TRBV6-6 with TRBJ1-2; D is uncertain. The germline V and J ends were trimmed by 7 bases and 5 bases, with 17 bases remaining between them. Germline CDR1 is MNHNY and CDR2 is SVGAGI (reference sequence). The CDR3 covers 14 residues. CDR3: CASIPSGLEYGYTF. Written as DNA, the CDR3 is TGTGCCAGCATCCCCAGCGGCCTCGAATATGGCTACACCTTC.